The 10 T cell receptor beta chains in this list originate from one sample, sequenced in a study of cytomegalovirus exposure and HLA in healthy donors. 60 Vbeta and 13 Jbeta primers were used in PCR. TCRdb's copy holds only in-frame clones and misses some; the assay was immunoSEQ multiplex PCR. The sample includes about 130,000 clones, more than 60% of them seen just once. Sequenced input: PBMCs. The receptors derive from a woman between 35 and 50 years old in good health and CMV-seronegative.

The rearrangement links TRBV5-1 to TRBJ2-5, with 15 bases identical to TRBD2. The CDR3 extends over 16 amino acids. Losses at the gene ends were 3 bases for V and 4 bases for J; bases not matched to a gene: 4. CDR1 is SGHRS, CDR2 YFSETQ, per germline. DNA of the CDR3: TGCGCCAGCAGCTACGGACTAGCGGGAGGGGGAGAGACCCAGTACTTC. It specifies CASSYGLAGGGETQYF. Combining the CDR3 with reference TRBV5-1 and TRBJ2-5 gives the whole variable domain KAGVTQTPRYLIKTRGQQVTLSCSPISGHRSVSWYQQTPGQGLQFLFEYFSETQRNKGNFPGRFSGRQFSNSRSEMNVSTLELGDSALYLCASSYGLAGGGETQYFGPGTRLLVL.

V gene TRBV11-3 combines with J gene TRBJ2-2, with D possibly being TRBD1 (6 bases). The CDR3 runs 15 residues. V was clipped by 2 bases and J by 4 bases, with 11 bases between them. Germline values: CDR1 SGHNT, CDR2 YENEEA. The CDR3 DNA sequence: TGTGCCAGCAGCTTAAGGACAGAAATCACCGGGGAGCTGTTTTTT. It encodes CASSLRTEITGELFF.

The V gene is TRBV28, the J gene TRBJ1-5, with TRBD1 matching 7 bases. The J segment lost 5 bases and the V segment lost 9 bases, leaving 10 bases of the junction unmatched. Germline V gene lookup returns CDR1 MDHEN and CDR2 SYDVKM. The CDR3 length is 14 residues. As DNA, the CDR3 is TGTGCCAGTTCCACCTCGACAGGGCATCAGCCCCAGCATTTT. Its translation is CASSTSTGHQPQHF.

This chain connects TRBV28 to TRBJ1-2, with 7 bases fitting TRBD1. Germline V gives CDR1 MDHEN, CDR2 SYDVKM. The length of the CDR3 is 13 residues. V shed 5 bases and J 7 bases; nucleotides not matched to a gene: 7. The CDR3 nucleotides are TGTGCCAGCAGTGACGGACAGGCCAGTGGCTACACCTTC. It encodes CASSDGQASGYTF.

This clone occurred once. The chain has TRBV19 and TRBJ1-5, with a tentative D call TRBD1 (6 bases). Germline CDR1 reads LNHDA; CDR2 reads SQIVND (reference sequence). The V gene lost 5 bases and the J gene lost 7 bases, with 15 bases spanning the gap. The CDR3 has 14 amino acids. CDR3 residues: CASSPRGGVQPQHF. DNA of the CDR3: TGTGCCAGTAGTCCTCGGGGGGGCGTACAGCCCCAGCATTTT.

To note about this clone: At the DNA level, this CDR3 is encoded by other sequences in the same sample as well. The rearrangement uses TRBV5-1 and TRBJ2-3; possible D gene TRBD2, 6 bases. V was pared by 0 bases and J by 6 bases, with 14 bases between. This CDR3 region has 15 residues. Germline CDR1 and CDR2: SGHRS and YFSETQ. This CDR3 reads CASSLGRGGVDTQYF. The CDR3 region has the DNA TGCGCCAGCAGCTTGGGGCGGGGCGGAGTGGATACGCAGTATTTT.

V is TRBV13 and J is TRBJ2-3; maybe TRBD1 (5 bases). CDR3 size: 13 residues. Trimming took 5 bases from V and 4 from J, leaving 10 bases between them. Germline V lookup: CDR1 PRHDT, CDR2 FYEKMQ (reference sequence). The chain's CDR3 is CASSPPRADTQYF. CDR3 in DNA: TGTGCCAGCAGCCCCCCCAGGGCAGATACGCAGTATTTT.

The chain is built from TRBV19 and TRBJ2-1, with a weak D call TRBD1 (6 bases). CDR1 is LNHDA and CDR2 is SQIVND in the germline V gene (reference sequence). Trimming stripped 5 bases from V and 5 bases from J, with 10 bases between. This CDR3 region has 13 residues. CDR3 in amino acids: CASSQGLNNEQFF. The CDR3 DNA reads TGTGCCAGTAGTCAGGGGTTAAACAATGAGCAGTTCTTC.

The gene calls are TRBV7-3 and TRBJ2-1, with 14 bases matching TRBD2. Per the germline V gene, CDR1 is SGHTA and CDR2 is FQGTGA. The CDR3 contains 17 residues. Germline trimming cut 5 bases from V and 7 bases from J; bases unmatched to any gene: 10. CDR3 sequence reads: CASSSTPGLAGENEQFF. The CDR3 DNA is TGTGCCAGCAGCAGCACCCCGGGACTAGCGGGAGAAAATGAGCAGTTCTTC.

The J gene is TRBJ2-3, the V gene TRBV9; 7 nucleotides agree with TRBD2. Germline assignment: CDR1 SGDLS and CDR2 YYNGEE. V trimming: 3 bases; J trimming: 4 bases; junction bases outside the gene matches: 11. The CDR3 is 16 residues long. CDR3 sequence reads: CASSALGAGAADTQYF. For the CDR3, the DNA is TGTGCCAGCAGCGCCCTTGGGGCGGGAGCGGCAGATACGCAGTATTTT.